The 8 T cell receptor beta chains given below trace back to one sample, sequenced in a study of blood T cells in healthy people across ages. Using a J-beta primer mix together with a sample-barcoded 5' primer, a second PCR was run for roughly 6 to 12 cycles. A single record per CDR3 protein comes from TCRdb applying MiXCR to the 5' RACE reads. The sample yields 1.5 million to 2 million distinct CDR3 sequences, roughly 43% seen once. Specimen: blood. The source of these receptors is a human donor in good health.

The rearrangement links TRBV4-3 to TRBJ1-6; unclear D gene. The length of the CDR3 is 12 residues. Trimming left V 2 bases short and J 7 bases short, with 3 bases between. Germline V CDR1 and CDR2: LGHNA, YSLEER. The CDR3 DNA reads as TGCGCCAGCAGCCAATTCAATTCACCCCTCCACTTT. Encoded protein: CASSQFNSPLHF.

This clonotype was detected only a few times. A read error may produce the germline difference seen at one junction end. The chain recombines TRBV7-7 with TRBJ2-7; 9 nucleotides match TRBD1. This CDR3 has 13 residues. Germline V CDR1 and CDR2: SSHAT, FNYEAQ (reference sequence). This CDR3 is CASSYGQGTEQYF. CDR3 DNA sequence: TGTGCTAGCAGCTACGGACAGGGGACGGAGCAGTACTTC.

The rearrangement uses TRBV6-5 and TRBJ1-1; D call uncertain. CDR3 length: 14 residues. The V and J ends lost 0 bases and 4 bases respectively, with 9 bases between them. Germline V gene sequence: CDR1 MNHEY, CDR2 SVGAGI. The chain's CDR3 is CASSYSALTTEAFF. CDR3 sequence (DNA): TGTGCCAGCAGTTACTCGGCACTTACCACTGAAGCTTTCTTT.

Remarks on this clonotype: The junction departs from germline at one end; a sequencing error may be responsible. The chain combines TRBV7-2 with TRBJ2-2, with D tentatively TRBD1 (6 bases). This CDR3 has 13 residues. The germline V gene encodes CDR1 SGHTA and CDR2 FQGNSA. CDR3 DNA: TGTGCCAGCAGCTTTAGGGGGACCGGGGAGCGGTTTTTT. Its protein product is CASSFRGTGERFF.

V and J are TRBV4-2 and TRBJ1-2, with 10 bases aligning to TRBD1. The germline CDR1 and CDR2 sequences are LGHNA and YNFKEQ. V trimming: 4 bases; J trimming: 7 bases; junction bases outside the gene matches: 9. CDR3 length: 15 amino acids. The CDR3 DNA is TGTGCCAGCAGCCCCACCGCTGGGACAGGGGTTGGCTACACCTTC. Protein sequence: CASSPTAGTGVGYTF.

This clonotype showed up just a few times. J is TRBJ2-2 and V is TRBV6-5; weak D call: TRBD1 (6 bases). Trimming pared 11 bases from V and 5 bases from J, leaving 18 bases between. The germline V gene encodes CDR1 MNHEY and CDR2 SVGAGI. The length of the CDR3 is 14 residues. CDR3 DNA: TGTGCCTCTGTGGGGGCAGACTTAACCGGGGAGCTGTTTTTT. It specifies CASVGADLTGELFF.

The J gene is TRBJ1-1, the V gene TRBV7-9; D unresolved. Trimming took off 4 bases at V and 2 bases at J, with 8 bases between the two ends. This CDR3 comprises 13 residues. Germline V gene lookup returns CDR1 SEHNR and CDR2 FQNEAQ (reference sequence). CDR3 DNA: TGTGCCAGCAGCTCACAATTTAACACTGAAGCTTTCTTT. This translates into CASSSQFNTEAFF.

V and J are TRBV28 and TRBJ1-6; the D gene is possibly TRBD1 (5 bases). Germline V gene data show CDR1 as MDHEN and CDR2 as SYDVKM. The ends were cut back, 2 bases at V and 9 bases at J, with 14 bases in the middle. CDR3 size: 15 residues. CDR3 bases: TGTGCCAGCAGTTTACAAGGACATAGGACTTCACCCCTCCACTTT. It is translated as CASSLQGHRTSPLHF.